This entry lists 9 T cell receptor beta chains sequenced from one sample in a study of STAT3 mutations in large granular lymphocyte leukemia. Regarding the study as a whole: In T-cell large granular lymphocyte leukemia, about half of patients showed multiple immunodominant subclonotypes.

Generated by immunoSEQ multiplex PCR, the TCRdb table keeps only in-frame clones and is missing some. The sample has about 6,600 clones; less than 60% are singletons. Their target antigens are unknown. The sample was peripheral blood mononuclear cells. These receptors came from a boy aged 5-17 years with T-cell large granular lymphocyte leukemia. Some clones in this sample may be carry-over from other donors' samples.

The rearrangement joins TRBV30 to TRBJ2-7; D possibly matches TRBD1 or TRBD2 (5 bases each). Germline V gene lookup returns CDR1 GTSNPN and CDR2 SVGIG (reference sequence). The CDR3 is 12 amino acids. Between the trimmed V and J ends, which lost 5 bases and 3 bases, there was a span of 11 bases. CDR3 region: CAWATGGYEQYF. CDR3 in DNA: TGTGCCTGGGCTACTGGGGGCTACGAGCAGTACTTC.

The chain carries TRBV29-1 and TRBJ2-7, with a tentative D call TRBD2 (6 bases). This CDR3 is 16 amino acids long. The V gene's germline CDR1 is SQVTM and CDR2 ANQGSEA. With 4 bases removed from V and 4 bases from J, the gap between germline ends came to 23 bases. The CDR3 here is CSVASSGLSSNYEQYF. The CDR3 nucleotides read TGCAGCGTTGCCTCTTCAGGACTATCTTCCAATTACGAGCAGTACTTC.

The chain joins TRBV5-1 to TRBJ2-7; TRBD1 is a possible D gene (5 bases). The CDR3 extends over 15 amino acids. V was clipped by 4 bases and J by 7 bases, with 21 bases between them. The V gene's germline CDR1 is SGHRS and CDR2 YFSETQ. The CDR3 sequence: CASSLQGDERAEQYF. DNA for the CDR3: TGCGCCAGCAGCCTCCAGGGCGACGAACGGGCGGAGCAGTACTTC.

The chain has TRBV19 and TRBJ2-1; 9 bases align to TRBD2. Trimming cost V 0 bases and J 4 bases; bases outside gene matches: 7. There are 17 residues in the CDR3. Germline V gives CDR1 LNHDA, CDR2 SQIVND (reference sequence). CDR3 sequence (DNA): TGTGCCAGTAGTATAGATCTTGCTAGCGGGGCTTACAATGAGCAGTTCTTC. Protein sequence: CASSIDLASGAYNEQFF.

The chain recombines TRBV5-1 with TRBJ1-4; D may be TRBD1 (6 bases). The CDR3 is 15 amino acids. Germline V gene lookup returns CDR1 SGHRS and CDR2 YFSETQ. Trimming pared 0 bases from V and 7 bases from J, leaving 13 bases between. DNA of the CDR3: TGCGCCAGCAGCTTGGCACAGGGAGGCCGTGAAAAACTGTTTTTT. Translation: CASSLAQGGREKLFF.

V is TRBV5-4 and J is TRBJ2-1; TRBD2 agrees at 9 bases. The V and J ends lost 4 bases and 4 bases, in that order; junction bases with no gene match: 6. Per the germline V gene, CDR1 is SGHNT and CDR2 is YYREEE (reference sequence). This CDR3 is built from 15 residues. The CDR3 DNA reads TGTGCCAGCAGCCGGAGACTAGCGGAATACAATGAGCAGTTCTTC. This gives the protein CASSRRLAEYNEQFF.

V and J are TRBV5-6 and TRBJ1-3, with D unresolved. Looked up from germline, CDR1 is SGHDT and CDR2 is YYEEEE. The CDR3 contains 13 residues. Trimming left V 9 bases short and J 4 bases short, with 14 bases between. The CDR3 protein is CATGFGEGNTIYF. The DNA for the CDR3 is TGTGCCACCGGGTTCGGGGAAGGAAACACCATATATTTT.

J is TRBJ2-1 and V is TRBV4-2, with no clear D. The V end lost 3 bases, the J end lost 9 bases, and 18 bases lay between the germline ends. The germline V gene has CDR1 LGHNA and CDR2 YNFKEQ. This CDR3 is 15 amino acids long. The CDR3 here is CASSHRLRVLAEQFF. In DNA, the CDR3 is TGTGCCAGCAGCCATCGCCTGCGAGTTTTGGCTGAGCAGTTCTTC.

The V and J genes are TRBV13 and TRBJ2-7; D is possibly TRBD1 or TRBD2 (5 bases each). In germline, CDR1 is PRHDT, CDR2 FYEKMQ (reference sequence). V lost 5 bases and J lost 3, with 23 bases in between. The CDR3 is 17 amino acids. This CDR3 reads CASSHQGPPSNFYEQYF. The CDR3, as DNA: TGTGCCAGCAGCCACCAGGGACCCCCCTCAAACTTCTACGAGCAGTACTTC.